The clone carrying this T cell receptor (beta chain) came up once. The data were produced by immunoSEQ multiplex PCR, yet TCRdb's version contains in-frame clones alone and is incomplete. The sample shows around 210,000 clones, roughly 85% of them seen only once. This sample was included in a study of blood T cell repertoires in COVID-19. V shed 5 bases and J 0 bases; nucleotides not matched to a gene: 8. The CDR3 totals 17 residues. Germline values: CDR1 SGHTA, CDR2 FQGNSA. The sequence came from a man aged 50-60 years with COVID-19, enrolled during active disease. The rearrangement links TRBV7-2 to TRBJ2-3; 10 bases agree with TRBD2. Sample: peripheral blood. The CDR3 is CASSKLIAGGSTDTQYF. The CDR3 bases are TGTGCCAGCAGCAAATTGATAGCGGGGGGAAGCACAGATACGCAGTATTTT.